Below are 22 T cell receptor beta chains sequenced from a single sample in a study of blood T cell repertoires in COVID-19. Generated by immunoSEQ multiplex PCR, the TCRdb table keeps only in-frame clones and is missing some. The sample comprises about 480,000 clones, roughly 88% of which are singletons, and around 1.9% rests with the top ten. Sequencing used PBMCs or T cells enriched from blood (not recorded which). Source of these receptors: a woman aged 40 to 55 who had recovered from COVID-19.

The CDR3 loop is CASSLNGPPSGNTIYF. CDR3 bases: TGCGCCAGCAGCTTGAATGGGCCCCCCTCTGGAAACACCATATATTTT. The chain uses TRBV5-1 and TRBJ1-3; D gene ambiguous. V was trimmed by 1 base and J by 0 bases, leaving 11 bases between them. This CDR3 region has 16 residues. The germline gives CDR1 SGHRS, CDR2 YFSETQ.

The rearrangement links TRBV11-3 to TRBJ1-1, with a tentative D call TRBD1 (5 bases). This CDR3 comprises 15 residues. The germline gives CDR1 SGHNT, CDR2 YENEEA. V lost 0 bases and J 5 bases, leaving 13 bases between the germline ends. CDR3: CASSLDPGGWTEAFF. CDR3 sequence (DNA): TGTGCCAGCAGCTTAGATCCCGGGGGATGGACTGAAGCTTTCTTT.

V and J are TRBV7-2 and TRBJ1-3; D gene unclear. V was shortened by 2 bases and J by 2 bases, with 10 bases between the two germline ends. CDR1 SGHTA and CDR2 FQGNSA come from the germline V gene. The CDR3 extends over 15 amino acids. DNA for the CDR3: TGTGCCAGCAGCTTAATCCCAGGTACTGGAAACACCATATATTTT. Its translation: CASSLIPGTGNTIYF. Variable domain in full (rest from reference TRBV7-2 and TRBJ1-3): GAGVSQSPSNKVTEKGKDVELRCDPISGHTALYWYRQSLGQGLEFLIYFQGNSAPDKSGLPSDRFSAERTGGSVSTLTIQRTQQEDSAVYLCASSLIPGTGNTIYFGEGSWLTVV.

This clone showed up just a few times. The chain uses TRBV7-2 and TRBJ1-3; D is unresolved. With 3 bases removed from V and 0 bases from J, the gap between germline ends came to 9 bases. Germline CDR1 is SGHTA and CDR2 is FQGNSA. This CDR3 has 15 residues. In DNA, the CDR3 is TGTGCCAGCAGCTTTACTTCGAGCTCTGGAAACACCATATATTTT. This translates into CASSFTSSSGNTIYF.

The rearrangement links TRBV7-8 to TRBJ2-2; no clear D gene. The CDR3 has 17 residues. CDR1 and CDR2 from the germline V gene are SGHVS and FQNEAQ. The V end was cut by 5 bases, the J end by 6 bases, with 22 bases between. The CDR3 is CASSLKGPLEVPGELFF. The CDR3 nucleotides read TGTGCCAGCAGCCTTAAAGGTCCTCTAGAAGTACCCGGGGAGCTGTTTTTT. Looking up the rest from reference TRBV7-8 and TRBJ2-2 gives the full variable domain: GAGVSQSPRYKVAKRGQDVALRCDPISGHVSLFWYQQALGQGPEFLTYFQNEAQLDKSGLPSDRFFAERPEGSVSTLKIQRTQQEDSAVYLCASSLKGPLEVPGELFFGEGSRLTVL.

The J gene is TRBJ2-2, the V gene TRBV10-1, with D possibly TRBD2 on 6 matching bases. Germline CDR1 WNHNN, CDR2 SYGVQD (reference sequence). The V and J ends lost 2 bases and 4 bases respectively, with 8 bases between them. The CDR3 runs 14 residues. CDR3: CASSERERTGELFF. The CDR3 region has the DNA TGCGCCAGCAGTGAGCGGGAGCGCACCGGGGAGCTGTTTTTT.

Only one count was recorded for this clone. The chain is built from TRBV5-1 and TRBJ1-2; D may be TRBD1 (5 bases). CDR3 length: 12 residues. The germline CDR1 and CDR2 sequences are SGHRS and YFSETQ. V shed 6 bases and J shed 5 bases, with 11 bases lying between them. The CDR3 protein is CASTGDEYGYTF. For the CDR3, the DNA is TGCGCCAGCACGGGGGATGAGTATGGCTACACCTTC. The whole variable domain, remainder taken from reference TRBV5-1 and TRBJ1-2, is KAGVTQTPRYLIKTRGQQVTLSCSPISGHRSVSWYQQTPGQGLQFLFEYFSETQRNKGNFPGRFSGRQFSNSRSEMNVSTLELGDSALYLCASTGDEYGYTFGSGTRLTVV.

The CDR3 protein is CASSQRQGGTEAFF. The CDR3 region has the DNA TGTGCCAGCAGCCAACGACAGGGTGGGACTGAAGCTTTCTTT. This sequence joins TRBV11-3 and TRBJ1-1; TRBD1 matches at 7 bases. The length of the CDR3 is 14 residues. Germline V CDR1 and CDR2: SGHNT, YENEEA. V lost 5 bases to trimming and J lost 5 bases; unmatched junction nucleotides: 8.

This chain links TRBV5-4 with TRBJ2-2, with a weak D call TRBD2 (7 bases). Germline V gene sequence: CDR1 SGHNT, CDR2 YYREEE (reference sequence). The length of the CDR3 is 16 residues. The V and J ends lost 1 base and 0 bases respectively, with 10 bases between them. The CDR3 protein is CASSLWGGPNTGELFF. In nucleotides, the CDR3 is TGTGCCAGCAGCTTGTGGGGGGGGCCGAACACCGGGGAGCTGTTTTTT.

This chain links TRBV6-1 with TRBJ1-4, with D perhaps TRBD1 (6 bases). Trimming pared 1 base from V and 8 bases from J, leaving 14 bases between. This CDR3 has 15 amino acids. The germline CDR1 and CDR2 sequences are MNHNS and SASEGT. CDR3 nucleotide sequence: TGTGCCAGCAGTGAAGGAACAGGGTGGGGAGAAAAACTGTTTTTT. Amino acid sequence: CASSEGTGWGEKLFF.

This chain joins TRBV11-3 and TRBJ2-3; D may be TRBD2 (6 bases). V was trimmed by 5 bases and J by 4 bases, leaving 28 bases between them. The CDR3 sequence is 19 residues long. Germline values: CDR1 SGHNT, CDR2 YENEEA. This CDR3 is CASSTPHGRGYVGADTQYF. DNA for the CDR3: TGTGCCAGCAGCACCCCGCACGGGAGAGGGTATGTGGGTGCAGATACGCAGTATTTT.

V is TRBV19 and J is TRBJ2-1, with 12 bases identical to TRBD2. The length of the CDR3 is 17 residues. The V segment lost 5 bases and the J segment 7 bases; nucleotides outside the gene matches: 12. Germline CDR1 reads LNHDA; CDR2 reads SQIVND (reference sequence). The CDR3 here is CASSPALAGGPLNEQFF. The CDR3 nucleotides are TGTGCCAGTAGTCCCGCTCTAGCGGGAGGGCCGTTGAATGAGCAGTTCTTC.

This chain uses TRBV5-6 with TRBJ1-2; 11 bases line up with TRBD1. Germline CDR1 and CDR2: SGHDT and YYEEEE. Trimming at V came to 0 bases and at J to 8 bases, leaving 6 bases not matched to a gene. The CDR3 spans 15 residues. The CDR3 coding sequence is TGTGCCAGCAGCTTGGTACCGGGACAGGGGGAGGGCTACACCTTC. Amino acids: CASSLVPGQGEGYTF.

This clone was observed a few times. The chain uses TRBV7-6 and TRBJ1-1; 9 positions match TRBD1. The length of the CDR3 is 15 residues. The V segment lost 5 bases and the J segment 1 base; nucleotides outside the gene matches: 5. Germline V gene lookup returns CDR1 SGHVS and CDR2 FNYEAQ. CDR3 in DNA: TGTGCCAGCAGCCCGGGACAGGGCTCGAACACTGAAGCTTTCTTT. This translates into CASSPGQGSNTEAFF.

The chain couples TRBV7-6 to TRBJ2-7; 7 positions match TRBD1. This CDR3 is built from 15 residues. Germline loops: CDR1 SGHVS, CDR2 FNYEAQ. V shed 5 bases, J shed 6 bases, and the junction held 13 bases outside the gene matches. The DNA of the CDR3 is TGTGCCAGCAGCGGCAGACAGGGTTGGACGGCCGAGCAGTACTTC. It translates to CASSGRQGWTAEQYF. Drawing the rest from reference TRBV7-6 and TRBJ2-7, the complete variable domain is GAGVSQSPRYKVTKRGQDVALRCDPISGHVSLYWYRQALGQGPEFLTYFNYEAQQDKSGLPNDRFSAERPEGSISTLTIQRTEQRDSAMYRCASSGRQGWTAEQYFGPGTRLTVT.

The V and J genes are TRBV11-3 and TRBJ2-7, with 11 bases lining up with TRBD1. CDR1 is SGHNT and CDR2 is YENEEA in the germline V gene. This CDR3 has 15 amino acids. The junction had 6 bases not matched to a gene; V was cut back by 3 bases and J by 5 bases. The CDR3 DNA follows: TGTGCCAGCAGCTTCATGCGGGACAGGGGGAACGAGCAGTACTTC. Its protein product is CASSFMRDRGNEQYF.

The V call is TRBV11-2, the J call TRBJ2-7; maybe TRBD2 (6 bases). The CDR3 consists of 16 residues. The germline CDR1 and CDR2 sequences are SGHAT and FQNNGV. The ends were cut back, 5 bases at V and 2 bases at J, with 19 bases in the middle. The CDR3 DNA sequence: TGTGCCAGCAGCCGAGGTTGGGACTGGAGAACCTACGAGCAGTACTTC. Its protein is CASSRGWDWRTYEQYF.

The V gene is TRBV2, the J gene TRBJ2-1, with 11 positions matching TRBD2. V lost 6 bases to trimming and J lost 4 bases; unmatched junction nucleotides: 5. The CDR3 totals 15 residues. In germline, CDR1 is SNHLY, CDR2 FYNNEI. The CDR3 loop is CASRVGLAAYNEQFF. The CDR3 DNA is TGTGCCAGCAGGGTGGGACTAGCGGCTTACAATGAGCAGTTCTTC.

V usage is TRBV11-2 and J usage is TRBJ1-4; possibly TRBD1 for D (5 bases). The germline V and J ends were trimmed by 4 bases and 8 bases, with 17 bases remaining between them. This CDR3 is 15 amino acids long. Germline lookup yields CDR1 SGHAT and CDR2 FQNNGV. CDR3 coding DNA: TGTGCCAGCAGCTCCCAGGGCTGGGTTGGCGAAAAACTGTTTTTT. It translates to CASSSQGWVGEKLFF.

This clone showed up just once. This sequence joins TRBV12-3 or TRBV12-4 and TRBJ2-7; TRBD1 is a possible D gene (6 bases). The CDR3 runs to 13 residues. V was trimmed by 6 bases and J by 5 bases, leaving 14 bases between them. This CDR3 reads CASRTGNVNEQYF. CDR3 DNA sequence: TGTGCCAGCAGGACAGGTAATGTGAACGAGCAGTACTTC.

This chain links TRBV3-1 (or the pseudogene TRBV3-2) with TRBJ1-1; a weak D match, TRBD1 (5 bases). Germline V gives CDR1 LGHDT, CDR2 YNNKEL (reference sequence). CDR3 length equals 15 residues. Trimming pared 4 bases from V and 2 bases from J, leaving 14 bases between. CDR3 loop: CASSLLAQGNTEAFF. The CDR3 nucleotides are TGTGCCAGCAGCCTTCTTGCCCAGGGTAACACTGAAGCTTTCTTT.

The chain links TRBV10-1 to TRBJ2-3; the match to TRBD1 covers 7 bases. CDR3 length equals 14 residues. Germline assignment: CDR1 WNHNN and CDR2 SYGVQD (reference sequence). The trim removed 3 bases at V and 1 base at J, leaving 1 base unmatched. The CDR3 sequence is CASSDDRGTDTQYF. In nucleotides, the CDR3 is TGCGCCAGCAGTGACGACAGGGGCACAGATACGCAGTATTTT.